This TCR beta chain was captured by sequencing in a study of CD8+ T cells in alopecia areata (dated by TCRdb to 2016 to 2018). Notes on the research overall: Treated patients were enrolled in an open-label pilot trial of oral tofacitinib at 5 to 10 mg twice daily for moderate-to-severe alopecia areata. Tofacitinib was administered for 6 to 18 months, and 6 months of follow-up off drug were then conducted to assess delayed response and recurrence. The SALT score, which quantifies the percentage of affected scalp surface area, was used to measure disease severity in treated patients. To study T cell clonal expansion in alopecia areata, the researchers applied high-throughput TCRbeta sequencing to both the C3H/HeJ mouse model and human patients. In humans, TCRbeta sequencing was performed on scalp tissue and on sorted CD4+ and CD8+ peripheral blood T cells from healthy controls and from patients with patchy or totalis/universalis alopecia areata. Biopsies were taken from tofacitinib-treated patients at baseline and again at 4 and 24 weeks into treatment, and several of those patients also had a later scalp biopsy. Scalp clonality was compared among normal scalp (n=4), patchy alopecia areata scalp (n=8), and alopecia totalis/universalis scalp (n=8). RNA was extracted with the PAXgene miRNA kit for fixed scalp, the miRNeasy kit for PBMCs, and the RNeasy kit for mouse skin. immunoSEQ multiplex PCR using 35 Vbeta forward primers and 13 Jbeta reverse primers was used to amplify TCRbeta CDR3 regions. Overall results and qualifications from the work: Shared TCR sequences between patients were less evident than in mice, which may be partly attributable to HLA diversity in the patient population. Resident alphabeta T cells in normal human skin are also sequenced, complicating scalp TCR repertoire analysis, unlike mouse skin dominated by gammadelta T cells. Because the treated cohort was small and included a single nonresponder, larger studies are needed to assess links between baseline CD8+ expansion and response. During tofacitinib treatment, many expanded lesional clones remained in scalp and blood, and this persistence may partly explain relapse after treatment is stopped. Scalp clonality and the number of expanded CD8+ clones among the top 100 scalp clones were significantly decreased by tofacitinib. Lesional scalp, especially in alopecia totalis/universalis, showed higher clonality and more expanded CD8+ clones than normal scalp, suggesting antigenic drive.

The time point label here, explained by the study, means: 4 weeks on oral tofacitinib. Sample treatment or condition, as interpreted from the label and publication: oral pan-JAK inhibitor, 5-10 mg twice daily. Lesional scalp punch biopsies and peripheral blood were collected from alopecia areata patients. PBMCs were isolated by density centrifugation and stained for CD3, CD4 and CD8, after which CD4+ and CD8+ T cells were sorted on a FACSAria. With respect to this clone: Its antigen is not yet known. Per-base quality was not reported, and no clone a single base away is much larger than it.

The library was made by the immunoSEQ multiplex PCR assay. For TCR sequencing, RNA was extracted from every sample and reverse transcribed into cDNA to serve as template. First-strand cDNA was synthesized using SuperScript III with a 2:1 mix of oligo-dT and random hexamers. A synthetic immune receptor repertoire was used to assess amplification bias, and residual bias was removed computationally. The study's processing was this. Raw reads were preprocessed for error removal, and CDR3 was defined according to IMGT conventions as running from the conserved cysteine to phenylalanine. To get clonality, Shannon entropy was normalized by log2 of the number of productive unique TCRs and the result was subtracted from 1. CD4 or CD8 identity of scalp clones was inferred by cross-referencing scalp TCRbeta sequences with sorted blood CD4 and CD8 repertoires. Held by TCRdb, this immuneACCESS table contains in-frame sequences only and omits some clones. Under half of the omission traces to an unresolved V gene where checked; the cause of the rest is unknown. That table supplies the V and J calls and clone size; D and trimming were determined from the DNA. In all, the sample holds some 150,000 clones, and roughly nine tenths of those were seen once. In total, the top ten clones hold approximately 13% of the sample.

The germline V gene supplies CDR1 SGHAT and CDR2 FQNNGV. Inclusive of the bounding cysteine and phenylalanine, the CDR3 is 13 residues long. The kept DNA is CDR3 alone, 39 bases in frame from the first base. V is shortened by 2 bases, J by 3 bases, and the region joining them spans 7 bases. The chain couples TRBV11-2 to TRBJ2-5; the D segment cannot be called with confidence. The sequence derives from a human donor with alopecia areata. Sequenced material: CD8+ T cells sorted from blood, taken at week 4, from a patient treated with tofacitinib. The encoded CDR3 is CASSLLQKETQYF. The nucleotide sequence is TGTGCCAGCAGCTTACTGCAGAAAGAGACCCAGTACTTC. Joined to the reference TRBV11-2 and TRBJ2-5 proteins, this CDR3 gives the full variable domain: EAGVAQSPRYKIIEKRQSVAFWCNPISGHATLYWYQQILGQGPKLLIQFQNNGVVDDSQLPKDRFSAERLKGVDSTLKIQPAKLEDSAVYLCASSLLQKETQYFGPGTRLLVL.